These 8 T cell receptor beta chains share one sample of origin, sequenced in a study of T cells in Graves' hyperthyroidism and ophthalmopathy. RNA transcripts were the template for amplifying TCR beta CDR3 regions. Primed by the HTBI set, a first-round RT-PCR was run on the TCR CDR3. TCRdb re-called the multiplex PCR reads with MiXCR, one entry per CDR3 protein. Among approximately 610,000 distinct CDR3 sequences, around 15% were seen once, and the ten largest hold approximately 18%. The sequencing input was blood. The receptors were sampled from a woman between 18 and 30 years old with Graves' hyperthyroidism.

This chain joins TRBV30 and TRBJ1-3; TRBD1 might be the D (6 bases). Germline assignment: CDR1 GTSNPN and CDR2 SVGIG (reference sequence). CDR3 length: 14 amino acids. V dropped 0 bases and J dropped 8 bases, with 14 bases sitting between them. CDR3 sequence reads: CAWSVGRGSDTIYF. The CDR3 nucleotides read TGTGCCTGGAGTGTCGGGAGGGGGTCGGACACCATATATTTT.

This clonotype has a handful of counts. CDR3 protein: CASRPPGFSNQPQHF. The CDR3 coding sequence is TGTGCCAGCAGACCCCCAGGGTTTAGCAATCAGCCCCAGCATTTT. This chain joins TRBV6-2 or TRBV6-3 and TRBJ1-5, with D possibly being TRBD1 (5 bases). Trimming removed 6 bases at V and 0 bases at J, with 12 bases between. The CDR3 totals 15 residues. The germline CDR1 and CDR2 sequences are MNHEY and SVGEGT.

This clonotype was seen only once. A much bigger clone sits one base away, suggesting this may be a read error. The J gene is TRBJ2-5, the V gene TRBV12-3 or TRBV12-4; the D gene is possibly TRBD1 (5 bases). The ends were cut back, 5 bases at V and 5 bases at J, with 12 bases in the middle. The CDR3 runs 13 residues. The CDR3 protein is CASSPAGWETQYF. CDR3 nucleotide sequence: TGTGCCAGCAGTCCGGCAGGGTGGGAGACCCAGTACTTC.

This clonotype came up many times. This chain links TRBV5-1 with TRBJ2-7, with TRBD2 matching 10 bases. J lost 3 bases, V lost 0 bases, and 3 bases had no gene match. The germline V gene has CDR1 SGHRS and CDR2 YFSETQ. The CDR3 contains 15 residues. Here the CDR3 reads CASSLEASGSYEQYF. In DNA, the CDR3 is TGCGCCAGCAGCTTGGAAGCTAGCGGGAGCTACGAGCAGTACTTC. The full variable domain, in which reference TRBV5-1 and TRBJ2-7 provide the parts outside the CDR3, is KAGVTQTPRYLIKTRGQQVTLSCSPISGHRSVSWYQQTPGQGLQFLFEYFSETQRNKGNFPGRFSGRQFSNSRSEMNVSTLELGDSALYLCASSLEASGSYEQYFGPGTRLTVT.

The CDR3 coding sequence is TGTGCTAGTCAAGCGGGAGAAGAGACCCAGTACTTC. Amino acids: CASQAGEETQYF. This rearrangement joins TRBV12-5 to TRBJ2-5; 8 bases are a match to TRBD2. Losses at the gene ends were 8 bases for V and 3 bases for J; bases not matched to a gene: 2. CDR3 length equals 12 residues. Germline CDR1 LGHNT, CDR2 FRNRAP.

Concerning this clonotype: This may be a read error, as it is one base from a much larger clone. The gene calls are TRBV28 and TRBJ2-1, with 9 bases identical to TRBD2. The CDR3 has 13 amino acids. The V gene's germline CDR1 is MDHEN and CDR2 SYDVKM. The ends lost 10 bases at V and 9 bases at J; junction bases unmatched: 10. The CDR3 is CATKAGGWGEQFF. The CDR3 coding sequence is TGTGCCACAAAAGCGGGAGGTTGGGGTGAGCAGTTCTTC.

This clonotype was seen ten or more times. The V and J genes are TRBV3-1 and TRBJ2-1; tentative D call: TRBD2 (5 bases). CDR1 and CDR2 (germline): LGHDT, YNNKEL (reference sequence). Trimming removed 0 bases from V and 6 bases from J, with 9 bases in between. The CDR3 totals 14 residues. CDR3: CASSQDTGSNEQFF. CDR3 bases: TGTGCCAGCAGCCAAGATACGGGGAGCAATGAGCAGTTCTTC.

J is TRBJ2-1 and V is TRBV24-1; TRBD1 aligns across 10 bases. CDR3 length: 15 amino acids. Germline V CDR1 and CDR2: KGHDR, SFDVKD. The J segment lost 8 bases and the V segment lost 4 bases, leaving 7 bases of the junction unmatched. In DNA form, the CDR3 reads TGTGCCACCAGTGACACGGACAGGGGGGGGGATGAGCAGTTCTTC. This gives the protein CATSDTDRGGDEQFF.